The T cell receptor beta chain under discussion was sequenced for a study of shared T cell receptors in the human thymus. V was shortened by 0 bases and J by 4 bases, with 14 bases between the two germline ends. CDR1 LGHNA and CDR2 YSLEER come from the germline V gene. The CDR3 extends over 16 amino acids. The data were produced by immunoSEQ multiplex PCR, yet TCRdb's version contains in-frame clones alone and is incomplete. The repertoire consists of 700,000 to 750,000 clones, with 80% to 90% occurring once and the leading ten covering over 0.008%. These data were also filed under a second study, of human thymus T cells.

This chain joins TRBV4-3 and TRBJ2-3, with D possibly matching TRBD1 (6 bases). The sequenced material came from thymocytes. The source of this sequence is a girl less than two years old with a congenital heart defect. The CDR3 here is CASSQDPGHLADTQYF. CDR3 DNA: TGCGCCAGCAGCCAAGATCCGGGACATCTGGCAGATACGCAGTATTTT.